A single sample gave rise to the 15 T cell receptor beta chains below, sequenced in a study of response to subunit inactivated influenza vaccine. In TCRdb, the RT-PCR reads were re-called with MiXCR into one record per CDR3 protein. The sample lists 500,000 to 550,000 distinct CDR3 sequences, roughly 8.2% occurring once. This material consisted of PBMCs from blood, taken less than 25 months after vaccination. Source of these receptors: a man between 45 and 75 years old who received an inactivated influenza vaccine.

This clonotype has a count of ten or more. The chain joins TRBV19 to TRBJ2-5, with a possible D match to TRBD1 (6 bases). The CDR3 is made up of 13 amino acids. Germline loops: CDR1 LNHDA, CDR2 SQIVND (reference sequence). V was trimmed by 5 bases and J by 5 bases, leaving 12 bases between them. CDR3 in DNA: TGTGCCAGTAGTGCACAGGGTCGGGAGACCCAGTACTTC. This encodes CASSAQGRETQYF. Using reference TRBV19 and TRBJ2-5 for the parts outside the CDR3, the full variable domain is DGGITQSPKYLFRKEGQNVTLSCEQNLNHDAMYWYRQDPGQGLRLIYYSQIVNDFQKGDIAEGYSVSREKKESFPLTVTSAQKNPTAFYLCASSAQGRETQYFGPGTRLLVL.

The J gene is TRBJ2-3, the V gene TRBV20-1; no firm D call. CDR1 and CDR2 (germline): DFQATT, SNEGSKA (reference sequence). Trimming cost V 0 bases and J 5 bases, with 15 bases left between them. This CDR3 is built from 15 residues. The CDR3, as DNA: TGCAGTGCTAGAGATCGCTCGCCCAACAAAGATACGCAGTATTTT. Translating it yields CSARDRSPNKDTQYF.

This clonotype was observed a few times. CDR3 nucleotide sequence: TGTGCCAGCAGCTTAGGGGACACCCGCTCCTACGAGCAGTACTTC. Translating gives CASSLGDTRSYEQYF. The chain uses TRBV11-1 and TRBJ2-7; a possible D gene is TRBD1 (6 bases). The CDR3 covers 15 residues. With 1 base removed from V and 0 bases from J, the gap between germline ends came to 10 bases. Germline V CDR1 and CDR2: SGHAT, FQDESV (reference sequence).

The gene calls are TRBV20-1 and TRBJ1-1, with 7 bases aligning to TRBD1. The CDR3 runs to 14 residues. Unmatched junction bases numbered 12, after V lost 8 bases and J lost 3 bases. CDR1 and CDR2 (germline): DFQATT, SNEGSKA (reference sequence). The CDR3 here is CSSSQGGSDTEAFF. The CDR3 nucleotides are TGCAGTTCGTCGCAGGGGGGATCTGACACTGAAGCTTTCTTT.

The rearrangement links TRBV20-1 to TRBJ1-2; D is ambiguous. This CDR3 spans 13 amino acids. The V end lost 0 bases, the J end lost 4 bases, and 9 bases lay between the germline ends. Germline V CDR1 and CDR2: DFQATT, SNEGSKA (reference sequence). The CDR3 region has the DNA TGCAGTGCTAGAGATACCGAGTCCTATGGCTACACCTTC. Translating gives CSARDTESYGYTF.

This clonotype appeared many times. This chain joins TRBV5-6 and TRBJ2-3; D is ambiguous. Germline V gene data show CDR1 as SGHDT and CDR2 as YYEEEE. CDR3 length equals 13 residues. V was clipped by 6 bases and J by 8 bases, with 16 bases between them. CDR3 region: CASTLRPAGTQYF. CDR3 nucleotides: TGTGCCAGCACCCTCCGGCCCGCCGGTACGCAGTATTTT. The full variable domain, its missing parts supplied by reference TRBV5-6 and TRBJ2-3, is DAGVTQSPTHLIKTRGQQVTLRCSPKSGHDTVSWYQQALGQGPQFIFQYYEEEERQRGNFPDRFSGHQFPNYSSELNVNALLLGDSALYLCASTLRPAGTQYFGPGTRLTVL.

The chain carries TRBV6-5 and TRBJ2-7, with D possibly TRBD1 on 5 matching bases. V lost 4 bases and J 0 bases, leaving 16 bases between the germline ends. The CDR3 has 16 amino acids. CDR1 and CDR2 from the germline V gene are MNHEY and SVGAGI. The CDR3 region has the DNA TGTGCCAGCAGTTTCCAGCCGACAGTGCTCTCCTACGAGCAGTACTTC. Protein sequence: CASSFQPTVLSYEQYF.

This clonotype was detected only a few times. The gene calls are TRBV10-3 and TRBJ2-3; D unclear. CDR1 and CDR2 from the germline V gene are ENHRY and SYGVKD. The V end was cut by 0 bases, the J end by 0 bases, with 10 bases between. This CDR3 has 16 residues. The CDR3, as DNA: TGTGCCATCAGTGAGTCGAAGGCCGAGAGCACAGATACGCAGTATTTT. Translation gives CAISESKAESTDTQYF.

This clonotype has a handful of counts. The V call is TRBV5-1, the J call TRBJ2-2; perhaps TRBD2 as D (7 bases). CDR3 length equals 17 residues. V lost 0 bases, J lost 3 bases, and 15 bases lay in between. Per germline, CDR1 SGHRS and CDR2 YFSETQ. The CDR3 reads CASSLAGRGADTGELFF. CDR3 bases: TGCGCCAGCAGCTTGGCCGGACGGGGGGCGGACACCGGGGAGCTGTTTTTT. Full variable domain (outside the CDR3, taken from reference TRBV5-1 and TRBJ2-2): KAGVTQTPRYLIKTRGQQVTLSCSPISGHRSVSWYQQTPGQGLQFLFEYFSETQRNKGNFPGRFSGRQFSNSRSEMNVSTLELGDSALYLCASSLAGRGADTGELFFGEGSRLTVL.

The table lists this clonotype with a few counts. CDR3 DNA: TGTGCCAGCAGTTTAAGCCCTCTCCGGACAGGGAACGAGCAGTACTTC. It is translated as CASSLSPLRTGNEQYF. The rearrangement uses TRBV12-3 or TRBV12-4 and TRBJ2-7, with 8 bases identical to TRBD1. V gave up 2 bases and J gave up 5 bases; unmatched junction bases: 11. The CDR3 is 16 amino acids.

Comments on this clonotype: Given a much more abundant clone one base away, this may be a read error. This rearrangement joins TRBV20-1 to TRBJ2-2; 9 nucleotides line up with TRBD1. This CDR3 has 14 amino acids. V trimming: 0 bases; J trimming: 5 bases; junction bases outside the gene matches: 1. Looked up from germline, CDR1 is DFQATT and CDR2 is SNEGSKA (reference sequence). CDR3 in DNA: TGCAGTGCTAGAGACGGGACAGGGACCGGGGAGCTGTTTTTT. This gives the protein CSARDGTGTGELFF.

This clonotype occurred a few times. V gene TRBV7-2 combines with J gene TRBJ2-7; a weak D match, TRBD1 (5 bases). Germline V gene data show CDR1 as SGHTA and CDR2 as FQGNSA. There are 16 residues in the CDR3. V was shortened by 5 bases and J by 0 bases, with 17 bases between the two germline ends. The CDR3 is CASSRSQGLSSYEQYF. The CDR3 DNA is TGTGCCAGCAGCCGTAGTCAGGGATTAAGCTCCTACGAGCAGTACTTC.

This clonotype has only a few counts. The chain carries TRBV5-1 and TRBJ2-1; D perhaps matches TRBD1 (5 bases). The CDR3 sequence is 14 residues long. The V gene's germline CDR1 is SGHRS and CDR2 YFSETQ. The V gene lost 0 bases and the J gene lost 2 bases, with 6 bases spanning the gap. CDR3 amino acids: CASSLEGTYNEQFF. The CDR3 coding sequence is TGCGCCAGCAGCTTGGAGGGGACCTACAATGAGCAGTTCTTC.

This clonotype was detected only a few times. The chain joins TRBV29-1 to TRBJ1-1; D gene uncertain. This CDR3 spans 12 amino acids. The germline gives CDR1 SQVTM, CDR2 ANQGSEA. Trimming pared 7 bases from V and 2 bases from J, leaving 11 bases between. The CDR3 region is CSAKWPNTEAFF. The CDR3, as DNA: TGCAGCGCCAAGTGGCCTAACACTGAAGCTTTCTTT.

V usage is TRBV29-1 and J usage is TRBJ2-1; TRBD1 agrees at 9 bases. There are 13 residues in the CDR3. V was pared by 6 bases and J by 7 bases, with 7 bases of the junction left unmatched. CDR1 SQVTM and CDR2 ANQGSEA come from the germline V gene. Here the CDR3 reads CSVTGGSGNEQFF. The CDR3 DNA follows: TGCAGCGTGACAGGGGGAAGTGGAAATGAGCAGTTCTTC.